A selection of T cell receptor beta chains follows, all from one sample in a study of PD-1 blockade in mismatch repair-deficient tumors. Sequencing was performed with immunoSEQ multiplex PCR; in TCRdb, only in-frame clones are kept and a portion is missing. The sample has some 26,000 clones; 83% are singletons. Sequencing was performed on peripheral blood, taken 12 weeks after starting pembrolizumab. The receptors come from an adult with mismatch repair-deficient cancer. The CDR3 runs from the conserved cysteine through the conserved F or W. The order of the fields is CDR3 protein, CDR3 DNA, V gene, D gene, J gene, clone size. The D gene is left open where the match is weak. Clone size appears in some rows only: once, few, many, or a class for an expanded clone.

CDR3: CASSRRTLGGYSYEQYF
DNA: TGCGCCAGCAGTCGACGAACTTTGGGGGGGTACTCCTACGAGCAGTACTTC
V: TRBV23-1
D: TRBD2
J: TRBJ2-7
size: NA

CDR3: CASSFAFLENTEAFF
DNA: TGTGCCAGCAGCTTTGCCTTCTTAGAGAACACTGAAGCTTTCTTT
V: TRBV7-2
D: NA
J: TRBJ1-1
size: NA

CDR3: CASPGQTSGSSYEQYF
DNA: TGTGCCAGCCCGGGACAGACTAGCGGGAGCTCCTACGAGCAGTACTTC
V: TRBV21-1
D: NA
J: TRBJ2-7
size: NA

CDR3: CASSSFTTTYEQYF
DNA: TGTGCCAGCAGCTCGTTCACTACAACCTACGAGCAGTACTTC
V: TRBV7-9
D: NA
J: TRBJ2-7
size: NA

CDR3: CASAFTTENTEAFF
DNA: TGCGCCAGCGCATTCACGACAGAGAACACTGAAGCTTTCTTT
V: TRBV5-1
D: NA
J: TRBJ1-1
size: few

CDR3: CASSPGFGSDTQYF
DNA: TGTGCCAGCAGCCCCGGGTTTGGTTCAGATACGCAGTATTTT
V: TRBV7-9
D: NA
J: TRBJ2-3
size: NA

CDR3: CASSFFVLGSGTNTGELFF
DNA: TGTGCCAGCAGTTTCTTCGTGTTGGGAAGCGGGACGAACACCGGGGAGCTGTTTTTT
V: TRBV28
D: TRBD2
J: TRBJ2-2
size: NA

CDR3: CASSQEGTSVYNEQFF
DNA: TGCGCCAGCAGCCAAGAGGGGACTAGCGTATACAATGAGCAGTTCTTC
V: TRBV4-1
D: TRBD2
J: TRBJ2-1
size: NA

CDR3: CASTKTGFQANYGYTF
DNA: TGTGCCAGTACCAAGACGGGGTTCCAGGCTAACTATGGCTACACCTTC
V: TRBV19
D: NA
J: TRBJ1-2
size: NA

CDR3: CASSLRDFYNEQFF
DNA: TGTGCCAGCAGCCTTCGGGACTTCTACAATGAGCAGTTCTTC
V: TRBV11-2
D: NA
J: TRBJ2-1
size: NA

CDR3: CAVPGRFNYGYTF
DNA: TGTGCCGTTCCAGGGCGGTTTAACTATGGCTACACCTTC
V: TRBV7-8
D: NA
J: TRBJ1-2
size: NA

CDR3: CASSPLWGREEGYTF
DNA: TGTGCCAGCAGCCCCTTGTGGGGGAGGGAAGAAGGCTACACCTTC
V: TRBV7-2
D: NA
J: TRBJ1-2
size: NA

CDR3: CASSLYPYEQYF
DNA: TGTGCCAGCAGCTTATATCCCTACGAGCAGTACTTC
V: TRBV7-9
D: NA
J: TRBJ2-7
size: NA

CDR3: CASSYSVGSKNIQYF
DNA: TGTGCCAGCAGTTACTCGGTAGGGTCCAAAAACATTCAGTACTTC
V: TRBV6-5
D: NA
J: TRBJ2-4
size: NA

CDR3: CASSLHPQGYMNTEAFF
DNA: TGTGCCAGCAGCTTACACCCACAGGGATACATGAACACTGAAGCTTTCTTT
V: TRBV7-2
D: NA
J: TRBJ1-1
size: NA

CDR3: CASSPSGTGGYGYTF
DNA: TGTGCCAGCAGTCCATCCGGGACAGGGGGCTATGGCTACACCTTC
V: TRBV25-1
D: TRBD1
J: TRBJ1-2
size: NA

CDR3: CASSLFEGSYEQYF
DNA: TGTGCCAGCAGTTTATTTGAGGGCTCCTACGAGCAGTACTTC
V: TRBV27
D: NA
J: TRBJ2-7
size: NA

CDR3: CASSLLDRQETQYF
DNA: TGTGCCAGCAGCTTACTGGACAGGCAAGAGACCCAGTACTTC
V: TRBV7-9
D: TRBD1
J: TRBJ2-5
size: NA

CDR3: CASSQHGRPSTDTQYF
DNA: TGTGCCAGCAGTCAGCACGGGAGACCCAGCACAGATACGCAGTATTTT
V: TRBV14
D: NA
J: TRBJ2-3
size: NA

CDR3: CASSLVRGGTDTQYF
DNA: TGTGCCAGCAGCTTAGTCCGAGGGGGTACAGATACGCAGTATTTT
V: TRBV7-2
D: NA
J: TRBJ2-3
size: once

CDR3: CAISHETYEQYF
DNA: TGTGCCATCAGCCACGAAACCTACGAGCAGTACTTC
V: TRBV10-3
D: NA
J: TRBJ2-7
size: NA

CDR3: CASSTVGGRSTDTQYF
DNA: TGTGCCAGTAGTACTGTGGGGGGGCGAAGCACAGATACGCAGTATTTT
V: TRBV19
D: NA
J: TRBJ2-3
size: NA

CDR3: CASSLGQGANEKLFF
DNA: TGTGCCAGCAGCCTGGGACAGGGGGCTAACGAAAAACTGTTTTTT
V: TRBV28
D: TRBD1
J: TRBJ1-4
size: NA

CDR3: CSVDRAGDTQYF
DNA: TGCAGCGTTGACCGGGCGGGAGATACGCAGTATTTT
V: TRBV29-1
D: NA
J: TRBJ2-3
size: NA

CDR3: CASYSSGANVLTF
DNA: TGTGCCAGCTATTCATCTGGGGCCAACGTCCTGACTTTC
V: TRBV6-5
D: NA
J: TRBJ2-6
size: NA

CDR3: CASSPHPSRGTRGYGYTF
DNA: TGCGCCAGCAGCCCCCATCCCTCCCGTGGCACACGGGGTTATGGCTACACCTTC
V: TRBV4-1
D: NA
J: TRBJ1-2
size: once